Presented here are 3 T cell receptor beta chains from one specimen sequenced in a study of control samples from healthy donors and cancer patients. This table comes from immunoSEQ multiplex PCR, and its TCRdb copy is limited to in-frame clones, with some not included. The sample lists tens of thousands of clones; 85% to 90% were seen once. The specimen sequenced was blood. All receptors come from a woman aged 45-65 years in good health.

This chain uses TRBV7-2 with TRBJ1-5; D remains ambiguous. V was clipped by 5 bases and J by 3 bases, with 20 bases between them. The CDR3 has 17 amino acids. Germline assignment: CDR1 SGHTA and CDR2 FQGNSA. CDR3 nucleotide sequence: TGTGCCAGCAGCCCAGCCCGGCGAAGCGCCACCAATCAGCCCCAGCATTTT. Its translation is CASSPARRSATNQPQHF.

This chain joins TRBV19 and TRBJ2-1; TRBD2 is a possible D gene (5 bases). V gave up 3 bases and J gave up 5 bases, with 14 bases separating them. This CDR3 contains 15 residues. Germline CDR1 is LNHDA and CDR2 is SQIVND (reference sequence). The CDR3 DNA reads as TGTGCCAGTAGTATCCGCGGGCCTAACAACAATGAGCAGTTCTTC. It specifies CASSIRGPNNNEQFF.

This chain uses TRBV7-2 with TRBJ1-1; 7 bases are a match to TRBD1. This CDR3 has 14 residues. V lost 3 bases and J lost 5; bases outside the gene matches: 6. In germline, CDR1 is SGHTA, CDR2 FQGNSA. The CDR3 is CASSFLNRGTEAFF. CDR3 DNA sequence: TGTGCCAGCAGCTTCTTGAACAGGGGAACTGAAGCTTTCTTT.